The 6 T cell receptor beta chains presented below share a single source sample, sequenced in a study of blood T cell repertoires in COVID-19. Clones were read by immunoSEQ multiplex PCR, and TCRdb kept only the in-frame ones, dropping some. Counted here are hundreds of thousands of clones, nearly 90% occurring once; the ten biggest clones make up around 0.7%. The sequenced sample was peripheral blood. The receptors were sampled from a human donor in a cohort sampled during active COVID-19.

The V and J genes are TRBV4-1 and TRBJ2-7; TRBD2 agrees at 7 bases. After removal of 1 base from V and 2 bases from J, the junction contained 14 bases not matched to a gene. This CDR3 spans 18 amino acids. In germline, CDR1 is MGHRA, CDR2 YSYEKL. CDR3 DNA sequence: TGCGCCAGCAGCCAAGGGGTCATAAACCCGCGGGAGACCTACGAGCAGTACTTC. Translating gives CASSQGVINPRETYEQYF.

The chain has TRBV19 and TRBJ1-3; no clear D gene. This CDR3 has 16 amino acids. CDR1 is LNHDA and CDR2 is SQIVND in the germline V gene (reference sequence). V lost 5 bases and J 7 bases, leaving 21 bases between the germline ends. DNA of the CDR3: TGTGCCAGTAGTGATCACTCCAGGACGGGAGGGAACACCATATATTTT. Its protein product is CASSDHSRTGGNTIYF.

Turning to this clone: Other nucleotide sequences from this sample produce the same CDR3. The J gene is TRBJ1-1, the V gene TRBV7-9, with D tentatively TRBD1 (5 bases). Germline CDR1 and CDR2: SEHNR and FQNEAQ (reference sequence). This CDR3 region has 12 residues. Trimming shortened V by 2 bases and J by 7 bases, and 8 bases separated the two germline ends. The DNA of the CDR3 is TGTGCCAGCAGCTTACAGGGAATTGAAGCTTTCTTT. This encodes CASSLQGIEAFF.

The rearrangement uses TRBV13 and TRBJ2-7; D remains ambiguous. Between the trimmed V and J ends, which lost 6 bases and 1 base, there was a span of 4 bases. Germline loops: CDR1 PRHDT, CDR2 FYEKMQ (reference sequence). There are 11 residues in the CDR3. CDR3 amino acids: CASSLSYEQYF. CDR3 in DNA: TGTGCCAGCAGTCTATCCTACGAGCAGTACTTC.

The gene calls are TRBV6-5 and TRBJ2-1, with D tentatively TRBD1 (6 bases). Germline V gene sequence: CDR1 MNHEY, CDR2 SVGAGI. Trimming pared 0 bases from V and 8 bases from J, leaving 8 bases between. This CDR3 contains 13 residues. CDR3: CASSYSRGDEQFF. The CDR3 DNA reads TGTGCCAGCAGTTACTCCAGGGGCGATGAGCAGTTCTTC.

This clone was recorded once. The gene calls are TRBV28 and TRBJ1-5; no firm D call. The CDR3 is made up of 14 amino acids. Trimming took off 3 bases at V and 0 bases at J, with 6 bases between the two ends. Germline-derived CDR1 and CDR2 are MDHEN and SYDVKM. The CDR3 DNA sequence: TGTGCCAGCAGTTTGAGATATAGCAATCAGCCCCAGCATTTT. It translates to CASSLRYSNQPQHF.